This TCR beta chain appears in the sequencing data of a study of blood T cells in healthy people across ages. Those donating, healthy Caucasian individuals from Russia, were aged 6 to 90. Sample-barcoded 5' priming and a J-beta primer mix drove a second PCR of 7 to 11 cycles. TCRdb re-called the 5' RACE reads with MiXCR, one entry per CDR3 protein. The table has more than 650,000 distinct CDR3 sequences, roughly 50% seen once. This clonotype occurred a few times. What it binds is unknown. Study conclusions and caveats: Older age coincided with a roughly linear decline in TCR beta diversity per million T cells. Donor CMV status, an unknown factor, possibly confounded changes in expanded clonotypes.

The TCR originated in a man older than 75 in good health. Sequencing input: blood.

CDR3 coding DNA: TGTGCCAGCAGTTACTCGATCAGGGATACGCAGTATTTT. Protein sequence: CASSYSIRDTQYF. The rearrangement uses TRBV6-6 and TRBJ2-3; D unclear. This CDR3 comprises 13 residues. Germline CDR1 reads MNHNY; CDR2 reads SVGAGI (reference sequence). Deletions cut 0 bases from V and 6 bases from J, with 7 bases between.